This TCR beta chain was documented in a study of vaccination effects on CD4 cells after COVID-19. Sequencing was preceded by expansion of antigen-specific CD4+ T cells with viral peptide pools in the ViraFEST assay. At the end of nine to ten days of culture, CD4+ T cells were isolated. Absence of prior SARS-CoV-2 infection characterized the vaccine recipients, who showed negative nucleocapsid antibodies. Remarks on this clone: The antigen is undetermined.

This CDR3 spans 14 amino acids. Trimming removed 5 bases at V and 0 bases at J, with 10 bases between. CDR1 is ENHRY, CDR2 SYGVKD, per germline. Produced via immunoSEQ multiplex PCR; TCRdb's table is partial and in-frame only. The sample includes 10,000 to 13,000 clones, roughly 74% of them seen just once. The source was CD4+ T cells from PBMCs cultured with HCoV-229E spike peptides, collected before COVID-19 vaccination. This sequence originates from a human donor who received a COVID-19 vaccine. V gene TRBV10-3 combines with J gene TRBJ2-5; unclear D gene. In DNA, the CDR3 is TGTGCCATCAGTTTATCCTCGAACCAAGAGACCCAGTACTTC. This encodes CAISLSSNQETQYF.